This section outlines one T cell receptor (beta chain) sequence together with its context. Its antigen is not identified. This CDR3 is 14 amino acids long. V was shortened by 0 bases and J by 7 bases, with 7 bases between the two germline ends. The germline V gene has CDR1 WSHSY and CDR2 SAAADI. This sample is part of a study of T cells after posttransplantation cyclophosphamide. The related graft donor's blood sample was taken on the day of bone marrow donation. Generated by immunoSEQ multiplex PCR, the TCRdb table keeps only in-frame clones and is missing some. The sample comprises about 66,000 clones, 80% to 95% of which are singletons, and about 3% rests with the top ten. Study results and limitations: Recipient CMV seropositivity and CMV reactivation strongly tracked TRB clonality. Tissue-infiltrating T cells from skin or gut overlapped little with blood T cells. Donor CD8+ memory clones often dominated recipient blood repertoires at later times.

The TCR sequence derives from a woman in her thirties in good health and a related stem cell transplant donor. Sequencing input: PBMCs. This rearrangement joins TRBV10-2 to TRBJ1-6; maybe TRBD1 (5 bases). The CDR3, as DNA: TGCGCCAGCAGTGAGTCAGGGGACAATTCACCCCTCCACTTT. As protein: CASSESGDNSPLHF.